This T cell receptor (beta chain) was captured in a study of blood T cell repertoires in COVID-19. TCRdb's table, derived via immunoSEQ multiplex PCR, lists solely in-frame clones and lacks some. Seen here are approximately 52,000 clones, 86% observed once, and the top ten hold over 1%. This clone was counted a few times. The CDR3 extends over 15 amino acids. Between the trimmed V and J ends, which lost 0 bases and 8 bases, there was a span of 17 bases. Germline V gene sequence: CDR1 SGHRS, CDR2 YFSETQ. This clonotype was sampled from a man in his 60s with acute or convalescent COVID-19. The sample consisted of peripheral blood. The chain is built from TRBV5-1 and TRBJ1-2; tentative D call: TRBD1 (5 bases). The DNA of the CDR3 is TGCGCCAGCAGCTTGGACCCAGGGATGGCCCTCGGCTACACCTTC. This gives the protein CASSLDPGMALGYTF.